This T cell receptor (beta chain) was sequenced in a study of tumor-infiltrating lymphocytes in primary liver carcinoma (dated by TCRdb to between 2016 and 2019). Broadly, across the study: Of the five patients, three men and two women aged 30 to 69 years, four had hepatocellular carcinoma and one had combined HCC and intrahepatic cholangiocarcinoma. Tumors of the five patients were stage T1-T3 N0M0 with maximum diameters of roughly 4.2 to 10 cm. Roughly 3.5 to 8 million productive TCRbeta reads were obtained per sample, and no significant difference in read depth was found between tissue types. For each liver tumor, the study sampled five regions along with adjacent normal tissue and blood, and applied TCRbeta repertoire sequencing, expression microarrays and whole-exome sequencing. TCRbeta repertoire sequencing covered some 35 specimens from 5 patients: some 25 tumor regions, 5 adjacent noncancerous liver tissues and 5 peripheral blood samples. High reproducibility was observed for the technical replicate repertoires, with mean shared-clone rates roughly 0.92 and correlation coefficients above 0.95. What the authors observed across the whole study: Since the samples were bulk and unsorted, there was no way to compare CD4+ and CD8+ T cell repertoires. Repertoire overlap was higher between tumor regions (mean roughly 35%) than tumor-adjacent (around 17%) or tumor-blood (about 15%) pairs, consistent with antigen-driven expansion. The top 250 clones made up a significantly larger repertoire fraction in tumors than in blood (p = 0.039). Because sequencing covered only the TCR beta chain and unpaired alpha chains were not captured, true repertoire diversity is likely underestimated. With just a few patients in the study, the authors point out that the findings should be validated in a larger study.

Using a constant-region primer and ProtoScript II reverse transcriptase, TCRbeta-specific cDNA was reverse-transcribed from 500 to 650 ng total RNA. Construction of the TCRbeta libraries relied on three nested rounds of multiplex PCR, following a slightly modified ARM-PCR procedure. Each of the first two PCR rounds ran for approximately 10 cycles and used multiplex TRBV1-TRBV30 forward primers together with a Cbeta reverse primer. Sample barcodes and Illumina adapters were added in a final 25-cycle PCR using Deep VentR polymerase. Amplicons of 200-500 bp were gel-purified with a QIAquick gel extraction kit before sequencing. TCRbeta amplicons were sequenced on an Illumina HiSeq 2500 with 250-bp paired-end reads. Under the source paper's analysis protocol: To recover full CDR3 sequences, reads were quality-trimmed using Trimmomatic v0.33 and paired reads were then merged using FLASH v1.2.11. MiGEC v1.2.1b assigned V, D and J germline segments to the rearranged TCRbeta sequences. Clonotype statistics, along with Shannon-Wiener diversity indices, were calculated using VDJtools v1.0.0. Except for diversity analysis, only each sample's 250 most abundant clonotypes were used in subsequent analyses to reduce sampling bias. TCRdb reprocessed the public reads (quality trimming at Q25 with fastp, clone calling with MiXCR) and kept in-frame beta chains. A single entry per CDR3 protein holds the most common genes and DNA from its merged rows. The V and J calls were determined by TCRdb, not by the authors. For this sample there are approximately 80,000 distinct CDR3 sequences; around 66% appear just once. 26% of the sample comes from the top ten.

In regard to this clonotype: The antigen it recognizes is unknown. One end of the junction does not line up with germline, which may come from a read error.

Total RNA and DNA were co-extracted from around 18-30 mg of bulk tissue with the AllPrep DNA/RNA mini kit, without cell sorting. Between November 2015 and early 2016, 5 or 6 patients in China with histopathologically diagnosed primary liver carcinoma had their tumors surgically resected. At the time of sampling, the patients were treatment-naive and had chronic HBV infection. Each fresh piece of tumor and adjacent tissue was cut in two, with one half stored in RNAlater at -80 degrees C and the other half sent for histology. CDR1 and CDR2 are read off the germline V gene as SGHAT and FQNNGV. The CDR3 numbers 16 residues from cysteine through phenylalanine. Solely the CDR3 DNA is kept, with 48 bases framed from the first base.

Sequences were obtained from tumor-adjacent normal liver tissue. The sequence was collected from a man in his forties with primary liver carcinoma and hepatitis B virus infection. The chain couples TRBV11-2 to TRBJ2-5; the D gene is possibly TRBD1 or TRBD2, each agreeing over 5 bases. Read as DNA, the sequence is TGTGCCAGCAGATCCCGGGGCTCGGCCCACCAAGTGACCCAGTACTTC. The encoded protein is CASRSRGSAHQVTQYF.